In this sample, the clone carrying this TCR beta chain turned up many times. One junction end does not reproduce the germline sequence, and a read error may be involved. Amplicons of TCR beta CDR3 were generated from genomic DNA by two-round multiplex PCR. Amplification in first-round PCR relied on primers specific to each TRBV and TRBJ gene. TCRdb re-derived calls from the multiplex PCR reads in MiXCR, one entry per CDR3 protein. The data show about 32,000 distinct CDR3 sequences, 42% seen once. The data originate from a study of prognosis after radiotherapy for stage I lung cancer. Study-level information: Each patient with non-small cell lung cancer was deemed medically inoperable.

This clonotype was sampled from a donor of 50 years or more with non-small cell lung cancer. This specimen consisted of PBMCs, obtained before or after stereotactic body radiation therapy (not recorded which).

The CDR3 bases are TGTGCCGGCAGCAGGACAGGGGCGGACAATGAGCAGTTCTTC. As protein: CAGSRTGADNEQFF. The chain combines TRBV7-9 with TRBJ2-1; 9 bases are shared with TRBD1. Per the germline V gene, CDR1 is SEHNR and CDR2 is FQNEAQ (reference sequence). CDR3 length: 14 residues.